This T cell receptor (beta chain) appears in the sequencing data of a study of blood T cells in healthy people across ages. The CDR3 runs 13 residues. V shed 5 bases and J 6 bases; nucleotides not matched to a gene: 3. Germline V gene sequence: CDR1 SEHNR, CDR2 FQNEAQ (reference sequence). A sample-barcoded 5' primer and a J-beta primer mix were used in a second PCR of roughly 7 to 12 cycles. TCRdb passed the 5' RACE reads through MiXCR, listing each CDR3 protein once. In the table there are around 1,000,000 distinct CDR3 sequences, under 30% of which are singletons. This sample was also put to use in a study of T cells of mothers and their children.

The material sequenced was blood. This chain uses TRBV7-9 with TRBJ2-3, with 9 bases that match TRBD1. The sequence derives from a girl aged 2 to 9 in good health. The chain's CDR3 is CASSTDRGDTQYF. Here the CDR3 DNA reads TGTGCCAGCAGCACAGACAGGGGGGATACGCAGTATTTT.